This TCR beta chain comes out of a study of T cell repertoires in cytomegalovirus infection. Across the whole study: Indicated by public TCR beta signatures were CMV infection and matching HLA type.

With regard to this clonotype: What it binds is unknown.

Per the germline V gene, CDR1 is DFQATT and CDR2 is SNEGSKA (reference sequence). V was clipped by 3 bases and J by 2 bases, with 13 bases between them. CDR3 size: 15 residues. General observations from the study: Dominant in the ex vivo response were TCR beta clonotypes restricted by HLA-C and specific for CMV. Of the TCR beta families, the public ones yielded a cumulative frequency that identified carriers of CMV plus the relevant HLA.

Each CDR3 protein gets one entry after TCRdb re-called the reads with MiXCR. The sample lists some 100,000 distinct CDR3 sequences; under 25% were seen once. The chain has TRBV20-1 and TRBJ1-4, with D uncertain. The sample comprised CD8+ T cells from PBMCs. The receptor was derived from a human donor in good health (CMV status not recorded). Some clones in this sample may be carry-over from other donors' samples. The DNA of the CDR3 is TGCAGTGCTAGGGGAGCCGGAGAGACTAATGAAAAACTGTTTTTT. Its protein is CSARGAGETNEKLFF.